The present TCR beta chain was sequenced within a study of OX40 agonist ivuxolimab in advanced cancers. TCRdb's table, derived via immunoSEQ multiplex PCR, lists solely in-frame clones and lacks some. The repertoire holds about 50,000 clones, with about nine tenths as singletons. The CDR3 length is 13 residues. V was trimmed by 2 bases and J by 2 bases, leaving 1 base between them. Germline CDR1 is SEHNR and CDR2 is FQNEAQ (reference sequence). The TCR originated in an adult with an advanced solid tumor such as melanoma, head and neck, liver or kidney cancer. The material was CD4+ or CD8+ T cells sorted from blood, obtained in a trial of the OX40 agonist ivuxolimab. The chain joins TRBV7-9 to TRBJ2-6; no reliable D call. CDR3: CASSLPGANVLTF. The CDR3 nucleotides are TGTGCCAGCAGCTTACCTGGGGCCAACGTCCTGACTTTC.